Presented here are 22 T cell receptor beta chains from one specimen sequenced in a study of a mutant IDH1 vaccine in newly diagnosed glioma. Profiled with immunoSEQ multiplex PCR; TCRdb holds only in-frame clones, not every one. The table records some 42,000 clones, roughly 83% of them present only once. No antigen has been identified for these receptors. The time point here: week 35, safety follow-up. All doses held 300 ug of mutant IDH1 20-mer peptide, with topical imiquimod. Sequencing was performed on PBMCs, taken from a glioma patient whose treatment included an IDH1 peptide vaccine. These TCRs come from a woman aged 45 to 65 with glioma.

V gene TRBV15 combines with J gene TRBJ1-2; tentatively, D is TRBD1 (5 bases). V lost 1 base and J lost 6, with 12 bases in between. The CDR3 totals 14 residues. Germline assignment: CDR1 LNHNV and CDR2 YYDKDF (reference sequence). Here the CDR3 reads CATSRVGVGNGYTF. The CDR3 DNA sequence: TGTGCCACCAGCAGAGTAGGGGTGGGGAATGGCTACACCTTC.

J is TRBJ1-2 and V is TRBV30; D not certain. Germline loops: CDR1 GTSNPN, CDR2 SVGIG (reference sequence). The CDR3 extends over 13 amino acids. With 1 base removed from V and 8 bases from J, the gap between germline ends came to 14 bases. The CDR3 here is CAWSGIKEKGYTF. The CDR3 nucleotides read TGTGCCTGGAGTGGTATAAAGGAGAAAGGCTACACCTTC.

V gene TRBV25-1 combines with J gene TRBJ1-1; 7 bases fit TRBD1. In germline, CDR1 is MGHDK, CDR2 SYGVNS. The CDR3 runs to 15 residues. With 5 bases clipped from V and 4 bases from J, the junction kept 10 bases outside the gene matches. CDR3 sequence (DNA): TGTGCCAGCAGTAACTGGGGACAGTTGGGCACTGAAGCTTTCTTT. It encodes CASSNWGQLGTEAFF.

J is TRBJ1-1 and V is TRBV6-5, with D tentatively TRBD1 (6 bases). Germline CDR1 and CDR2: MNHEY and SVGAGI. The CDR3 spans 14 residues. The V and J ends lost 0 bases and 1 base respectively, with 6 bases between them. The CDR3 region is CASSYSQGNTEAFF. The CDR3 coding sequence is TGTGCCAGCAGTTACTCACAGGGGAACACTGAAGCTTTCTTT.

This clone was seen once. The chain carries TRBV6-6 and TRBJ1-1; no clear D gene. CDR1 is MNHNY, CDR2 SVGAGI, per germline (reference sequence). V was trimmed by 2 bases and J by 6 bases, leaving 10 bases between them. This CDR3 has 13 amino acids. The CDR3 loop reads CASSYGGRAEAFF. CDR3 bases: TGTGCCAGCAGTTACGGCGGGCGGGCTGAAGCTTTCTTT.

The chain links TRBV29-1 to TRBJ2-7, with unresolved D. Between the trimmed V and J ends, which lost 6 bases and 3 bases, there was a span of 9 bases. Germline V CDR1 and CDR2: SQVTM, ANQGSEA. This CDR3 region has 11 residues. In DNA, the CDR3 is TGCAGCGTAAACGATGACTACGAGCAGTACTTC. This encodes CSVNDDYEQYF.

This clone has a single count. The V gene is TRBV21-1, the J gene TRBJ1-4; the table gives TRBD1 as D, unverified against the DNA. TRBV21-1 is classified as a pseudogene. The CDR3 loop spans 14 amino acids. The CDR3 region has the DNA TGTGCCAGCCAACAGGGGGCTTTTAATGAAAAACTGTTTTTT. Translation gives CASQQGAFNEKLFF.

The gene calls are TRBV7-2 and TRBJ1-4; D is ambiguous. Between the trimmed V and J ends, which lost 5 bases and 3 bases, there was a span of 7 bases. The germline CDR1 and CDR2 sequences are SGHTA and FQGNSA. The CDR3 covers 13 residues. CDR3 in DNA: TGTGCCAGCAGCCCCTACTCTAATGAAAAACTGTTTTTT. Its protein is CASSPYSNEKLFF. Variable domain in full (rest from reference TRBV7-2 and TRBJ1-4): GAGVSQSPSNKVTEKGKDVELRCDPISGHTALYWYRQSLGQGLEFLIYFQGNSAPDKSGLPSDRFSAERTGGSVSTLTIQRTQQEDSAVYLCASSPYSNEKLFFGSGTQLSVL.

This chain uses TRBV7-2 with TRBJ2-5; a weak D match, TRBD1 (5 bases). This CDR3 has 15 amino acids. Germline V lookup: CDR1 SGHTA, CDR2 FQGNSA. Deletions cut 0 bases from V and 4 bases from J, with 12 bases between. The CDR3 loop is CASSLAAGLGETQYF. For the CDR3, the DNA is TGTGCCAGCAGCTTAGCGGCAGGGTTGGGAGAGACCCAGTACTTC.

The chain combines TRBV11-3 with TRBJ2-7; 11 nucleotides align to TRBD1. This CDR3 is built from 14 residues. V lost 3 bases, J lost 2 bases, and 0 bases stayed unmatched. The V gene's germline CDR1 is SGHNT and CDR2 YENEEA. The CDR3 reads CASSLGQGAYEQYF. For the CDR3, the DNA is TGTGCCAGCAGCTTGGGACAGGGGGCCTACGAGCAGTACTTC.

CDR3 in DNA: TGTGCCAGCAGTCCTGGGGGACAGGGTGGGGAAAAACTGTTTTTT. Encoded protein: CASSPGGQGGEKLFF. The chain joins TRBV28 to TRBJ1-4; 9 bases fit TRBD1. Germline CDR1 MDHEN, CDR2 SYDVKM. This CDR3 spans 15 amino acids. V trimming: 5 bases; J trimming: 8 bases; junction bases outside the gene matches: 9.

The rearrangement joins TRBV6-6 to TRBJ1-6, with 8 bases identical to TRBD1. Unmatched junction bases numbered 6, after V lost 4 bases and J lost 4 bases. CDR1 MNHNY and CDR2 SVGAGI come from the germline V gene (reference sequence). The CDR3 extends over 16 amino acids. Here the CDR3 DNA reads TGTGCCAGCAGTTCCACAGGGGGACTATATAATTCACCCCTCCACTTT. It encodes CASSSTGGLYNSPLHF.

The chain combines TRBV5-1 with TRBJ2-3; 8 nucleotides align to TRBD1. The CDR3 sequence is 14 residues long. The germline V gene has CDR1 SGHRS and CDR2 YFSETQ. V was clipped by 2 bases and J by 4 bases; unmatched bases: 3. The CDR3 loop reads CASSFGQGPDTQYF. DNA for the CDR3: TGCGCCAGCAGCTTTGGACAGGGCCCAGATACGCAGTATTTT.

This chain uses TRBV19 with TRBJ2-7, with D perhaps TRBD1 (5 bases). The CDR3 totals 14 residues. Germline CDR1 is LNHDA and CDR2 is SQIVND (reference sequence). The V end lost 3 bases, the J end lost 0 bases, and 9 bases lay between the germline ends. The CDR3 reads CASSISTASYEQYF. The CDR3 DNA sequence: TGTGCCAGTAGTATCTCGACAGCCTCCTACGAGCAGTACTTC.

This clone was seen once. This chain uses TRBV29-1 with TRBJ2-1; D is unclear. The CDR3 loop spans 15 amino acids. Between the trimmed V and J ends, which lost 1 base and 0 bases, there was a span of 10 bases. CDR1 and CDR2 (germline): SQVTM, ANQGSEA. The CDR3 region is CSVEGSGSSYNEQFF. CDR3 nucleotides: TGCAGCGTTGAAGGGTCAGGTAGCTCCTACAATGAGCAGTTCTTC.

The sample holds a few counts of this clone. The chain uses TRBV18 and TRBJ2-2, with a possible D match to TRBD1 (6 bases). The CDR3 is made up of 16 amino acids. The germline CDR1 and CDR2 sequences are KGHSH and LQKENI. The V gene lost 6 bases and the J gene lost 0 bases, with 14 bases spanning the gap. CDR3 loop: CASSTDEGANTGELFF. CDR3 nucleotide sequence: TGTGCCAGCTCGACAGACGAGGGGGCGAACACCGGGGAGCTGTTTTTT.

The V call is TRBV5-8, the J call TRBJ2-1; perhaps TRBD2 as D (5 bases). Germline loops: CDR1 SGHTS, CDR2 YDEGEE. The CDR3 has 18 amino acids. V lost 3 bases, J lost 3 bases, and 22 bases lay in between. For the CDR3, the DNA is TGTGCCAGCAGCTCATCGAGGACTGGGGTATGGGGCTACAATGAGCAGTTCTTC. Its protein product is CASSSSRTGVWGYNEQFF.

This sequence joins TRBV2 and TRBJ1-2; 9 bases are a match to TRBD1. Germline V gives CDR1 SNHLY, CDR2 FYNNEI. The CDR3 runs 13 residues. Trimming at V came to 10 bases and at J to 4 bases, leaving 7 bases not matched to a gene. The CDR3 here is CATHRGPGYGYTF. The CDR3, as DNA: TGTGCCACGCACAGGGGGCCCGGCTATGGCTACACCTTC.

This chain joins TRBV30 and TRBJ1-4, with D maybe TRBD1 (6 bases). Trimming pared 3 bases from V and 3 bases from J, leaving 11 bases between. CDR1 and CDR2 from the germline V gene are GTSNPN and SVGIG (reference sequence). This CDR3 spans 14 amino acids. Written as DNA, the CDR3 is TGTGCCTGGAGACGGGACAAAGCTAATGAAAAACTGTTTTTT. Protein sequence: CAWRRDKANEKLFF.

This rearrangement joins TRBV6-5 to TRBJ2-5; D possibly corresponds to TRBD2 (5 bases). The J call is doubtful: the DNA matches TRBJ2-7 better. The CDR3 consists of 14 residues. From germline, CDR1 is MNHEY and CDR2 SVGAGI. Written as DNA, the CDR3 is TGTGCCAGCAGTTACTCGACCGGCGGACTCGAGCAGTACTTC. Amino acids: CASSYSTGGLEQYF.

This chain connects TRBV19 to TRBJ2-2, with no clear D. Germline loops: CDR1 LNHDA, CDR2 SQIVND (reference sequence). This CDR3 comprises 15 residues. V lost 7 bases and J lost 4, with 16 bases in between. CDR3 DNA sequence: TGTGCCAGTAAAAACACGGCTGGTAGCACCGGGGAGCTGTTTTTT. Translated: CASKNTAGSTGELFF.

This chain links TRBV5-1 with TRBJ1-2; no clear D. The CDR3 is made up of 14 amino acids. V gave up 2 bases and J gave up 4 bases, with 12 bases separating them. Germline V gene sequence: CDR1 SGHRS, CDR2 YFSETQ. The CDR3 DNA is TGCGCCAGCAGCTTAGTTGAGGGAGTCTATGGCTACACCTTC. Its translation: CASSLVEGVYGYTF.